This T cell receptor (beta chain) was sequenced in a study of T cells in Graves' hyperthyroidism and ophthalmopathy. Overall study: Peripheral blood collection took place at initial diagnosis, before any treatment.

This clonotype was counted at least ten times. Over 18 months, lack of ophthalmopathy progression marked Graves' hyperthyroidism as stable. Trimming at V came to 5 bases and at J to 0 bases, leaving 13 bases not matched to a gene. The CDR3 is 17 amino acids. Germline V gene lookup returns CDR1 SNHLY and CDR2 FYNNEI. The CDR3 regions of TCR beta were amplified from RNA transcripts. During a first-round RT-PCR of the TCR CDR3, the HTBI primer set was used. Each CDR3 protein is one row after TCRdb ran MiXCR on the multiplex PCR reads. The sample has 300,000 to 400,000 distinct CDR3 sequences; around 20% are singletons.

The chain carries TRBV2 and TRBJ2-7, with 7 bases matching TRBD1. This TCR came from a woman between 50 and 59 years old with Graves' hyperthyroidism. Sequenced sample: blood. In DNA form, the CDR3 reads TGTGCCAGCAGTCCCGGACAGGCCAAATTACTCTCCTACGAGCAGTACTTC. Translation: CASSPGQAKLLSYEQYF. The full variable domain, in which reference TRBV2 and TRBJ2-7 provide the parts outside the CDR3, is EPEVTQTPSHQVTQMGQEVILRCVPISNHLYFYWYRQILGQKVEFLVSFYNNEISEKSEIFDDQFSVERPDGSNFTLKIRSTKLEDSAMYFCASSPGQAKLLSYEQYFGPGTRLTVT.